The 7 T cell receptor beta chains below were found in one sample sequenced in a study of T-cell memory formation after mild COVID-19 (dated by TCRdb to the early 2020s). Receptor libraries were prepared by 5' RACE. The sequencer listed for this sample is Illumina NovaSeq 6000. In-frame beta chains were kept once TCRdb had trimmed the public reads at Q25 with fastp and called clones with MiXCR. Identical CDR3 proteins give one entry, which carries the most common genes and DNA. Counted in this sample were around 300,000 distinct CDR3 sequences; about 13% of them appeared once. 22% of the sample is in the top ten clones. The sample consisted of PBMCs or a T cell subset sorted from them (not recorded which). The receptors shown here come from a man aged 18 to 29 who had mild COVID-19 (a few samples of this study predate the infection). The sample titles of this study are shuffled in the database, so cell type and time point are left out; the donor was told from shared clones.

CDR3 sequence: CASSFAWDRANNEQFF. CDR3 DNA sequence: TGTGCCAGCAGTTTTGCTTGGGACAGGGCGAACAATGAGCAGTTCTTC. V and J are TRBV6-5 and TRBJ2-1, with 9 nucleotides matching TRBD1. The CDR3 length is 16 residues. Germline V gives CDR1 MNHEY, CDR2 SVGAGI. J was trimmed by 5 bases and V by 4 bases; bases with no gene match: 9.

There are a few counts of this clonotype. In DNA, the CDR3 is TGTGCCAGCAGTCGCGGGGTCGGAGTCTCCTACGAGCAGTACTTC. Protein sequence: CASSRGVGVSYEQYF. The chain employs TRBV6-5 and TRBJ2-7; D perhaps matches TRBD2 (6 bases). The CDR3 loop spans 15 amino acids. Germline assignment: CDR1 MNHEY and CDR2 SVGAGI. V dropped 5 bases and J dropped 0 bases, with 14 bases sitting between them.

This clonotype has just a few counts. The V gene is TRBV5-1, the J gene TRBJ1-2, with unresolved D. Between the trimmed V and J ends, which lost 1 base and 8 bases, there was a span of 15 bases. The germline V gene has CDR1 SGHRS and CDR2 YFSETQ. This CDR3 contains 14 residues. DNA of the CDR3: TGCGCCAGCAGCTTGAACTTTTTGTCGGGCGGCTACACCTTC. As protein: CASSLNFLSGGYTF.

This clonotype has a count of ten or more. The chain couples TRBV24-1 to TRBJ2-2, with 7 nucleotides matching TRBD2. This CDR3 has 15 residues. Germline V CDR1 and CDR2: KGHDR, SFDVKD. V lost 9 bases to trimming and J lost 4 bases; unmatched junction nucleotides: 10. The CDR3: CATAPYGGITGELFF. CDR3 bases: TGTGCCACCGCGCCCTACGGGGGGATCACCGGGGAGCTGTTTTTT.

This sequence joins TRBV6-5 and TRBJ2-2; 7 bases map to TRBD2. The V and J ends lost 3 bases and 1 base, in that order; junction bases with no gene match: 2. Germline V gene lookup returns CDR1 MNHEY and CDR2 SVGAGI. The CDR3 length is 15 residues. CDR3 amino acids: CASSYGGRNTGELFF. As DNA, the CDR3 is TGTGCCAGCAGTTATGGCGGGAGGAACACCGGGGAGCTGTTTTTT.

The table lists this clonotype with many counts. The V call is TRBV5-1, the J call TRBJ2-2; D remains ambiguous. Germline lookup yields CDR1 SGHRS and CDR2 YFSETQ. V dropped 0 bases and J dropped 2 bases, with 8 bases sitting between them. The CDR3 loop spans 15 amino acids. CDR3 nucleotide sequence: TGCGCCAGCAGCTTGGACGGACCTAACACCGGGGAGCTGTTTTTT. Translation gives CASSLDGPNTGELFF.

This clonotype was observed a few times. This chain uses TRBV19 with TRBJ1-1; D is unclear. Per germline, CDR1 LNHDA and CDR2 SQIVND (reference sequence). This CDR3 is built from 13 residues. V shed 3 bases and J shed 2 bases, with 7 bases lying between them. The CDR3 is CASSMLRNTEAFF. The CDR3 coding sequence is TGTGCCAGTAGTATGCTAAGAAACACTGAAGCTTTCTTT.